This entry describes one T cell receptor beta chain. The CDR3 sequence is 16 residues long. Per the germline V gene, CDR1 is LNHDA and CDR2 is SQIVND (reference sequence). V was cut by 7 bases and J by 8 bases, with 23 bases left in between. This table comes from immunoSEQ multiplex PCR, and its TCRdb copy is limited to in-frame clones, with some not included. The sample yields some 80,000 clones, around 86% seen once. These data belong to a study of blood T cell repertoires in COVID-19. About the study: PBMCs, B-cell-depleted T cells, or T cells provided the cDNA or gDNA that made up the material.

The TCR comes from a man aged 45-65 years with active or convalescent COVID-19. The chain combines TRBV19 with TRBJ1-4; D is possibly TRBD1 (5 bases). What was sequenced was peripheral blood. The CDR3 DNA sequence: TGTGCCAGTACCACCGTCGGGGGGGGAGGCCGCGAAAAACTGTTTTTT. Translating it yields CASTTVGGGGREKLFF.